These 9 T cell receptor beta chains share one sample of origin, sequenced in a study of T cell responses to AZD1222 COVID-19 vaccine. The assay was immunoSEQ multiplex PCR, and TCRdb's table has in-frame clones only and misses some. This sample has about 75,000 clones, with about 91% found just once. This material consisted of peripheral blood, taken 28 days after the second dose of the MenACWY control vaccine. All receptors come from an adult who received the MenACWY meningococcal vaccine as a control.

The V call is TRBV5-1, the J call TRBJ2-1, with 8 nucleotides matching TRBD2. Germline CDR1 is SGHRS and CDR2 is YFSETQ. Trimming removed 0 bases from V and 0 bases from J; junction bases left unmatched: 8. The CDR3 covers 18 residues. The CDR3 is CASSLGLRGASSYNEQFF. In DNA, the CDR3 is TGCGCCAGCAGCTTGGGGCTGCGGGGGGCGAGCTCCTACAATGAGCAGTTCTTC.

The CDR3 bases are TGTGCCAGCTCACCACCGAATCGGGAAGCGGGTAATGAGCAGTTCTTC. This gives the protein CASSPPNREAGNEQFF. The chain is built from TRBV18 and TRBJ2-1, with D perhaps TRBD2 (6 bases). V was clipped by 0 bases and J by 7 bases, with 16 bases between them. The V gene's germline CDR1 is KGHSH and CDR2 LQKENI. The CDR3 totals 16 residues. The variable domain in full, with the rest retrieved from reference TRBV18 and TRBJ2-1, is NAGVMQNPRHLVRRRGQEARLRCSPMKGHSHVYWYRQLPEEGLKFMVYLQKENIIDESGMPKERFSAEFPKEGPSILRIQQVVRGDSAAYFCASSPPNREAGNEQFFGPGTRLTVL.

The chain recombines TRBV7-9 with TRBJ2-7; D call uncertain. Trimming cost V 1 base and J 2 bases, with 6 bases left between them. The CDR3 totals 13 residues. CDR1 and CDR2 (germline): SEHNR, FQNEAQ (reference sequence). CDR3 nucleotide sequence: TGTGCCAGCAGCTTAGGCAGCACCTACGAGCAGTACTTC. Translation: CASSLGSTYEQYF.

This sequence joins TRBV4-3 and TRBJ2-3; no definite D call. The CDR3 consists of 13 residues. V lost 0 bases and J 9 bases, leaving 10 bases between the germline ends. Germline V gene data show CDR1 as LGHNA and CDR2 as YSLEER. The CDR3 protein is CASSQDAFATQYF. The CDR3 region has the DNA TGCGCCAGCAGCCAAGATGCCTTTGCCACGCAGTATTTT.

V gene TRBV7-3 combines with J gene TRBJ1-1; D call uncertain. Deletions cut 2 bases from V and 10 bases from J, with 11 bases between. The CDR3 consists of 12 residues. Germline V CDR1 and CDR2: SGHTA, FQGTGA. As DNA, the CDR3 is TGTGCCAGCAGCTTATTGAACTCTCCAGCTTTCTTT. Translation: CASSLLNSPAFF.

V is TRBV5-1 and J is TRBJ2-7; TRBD2 might be the D (7 bases). Germline assignment: CDR1 SGHRS and CDR2 YFSETQ. Trimming shortened V by 0 bases and J by 3 bases, and 19 bases separated the two germline ends. This CDR3 comprises 17 residues. As DNA, the CDR3 is TGCGCCAGCAGCTTGGAAGGGGCCAGGGGAGGGTTCTACGAGCAGTACTTC. It encodes CASSLEGARGGFYEQYF.

The chain couples TRBV5-4 to TRBJ2-7, with D unresolved. V was clipped by 0 bases and J by 0 bases, with 7 bases between them. The germline V gene encodes CDR1 SGHNT and CDR2 YYREEE (reference sequence). There are 14 residues in the CDR3. CDR3 nucleotides: TGTGCCAGCAGCTTGGAAAGGGACTCCTACGAGCAGTACTTC. Amino acid sequence: CASSLERDSYEQYF.

V is TRBV12-3 or TRBV12-4 and J is TRBJ2-7; D might be TRBD1 or TRBD2, each matching 5 bases. The ends were cut back, 9 bases at V and 5 bases at J, with 14 bases in the middle. This CDR3 comprises 12 residues. CDR3 region: CASSPRGDEQYF. In DNA form, the CDR3 reads TGTGCCAGTTCGCCTCGGGGCGACGAGCAGTACTTC.

The CDR3 bases are TGTGCCAGCAGTCTATGGGGGGATCAGCCCCAGCATTTT. Translating gives CASSLWGDQPQHF. The V call is TRBV12-3 or TRBV12-4, the J call TRBJ1-5; TRBD1 might be the D (5 bases). V was trimmed by 5 bases and J by 5 bases, leaving 10 bases between them. The CDR3 runs 13 residues.